The 16 T cell receptor beta chains listed next were all sequenced from one sample in a study of T-cell reconstitution after alpha-beta-depleted transplantation in children. For TCRbeta, the library was prepared with unique molecular identifiers. TCRdb reprocessed the PCR reads with MiXCR, giving one entry per CDR3 protein. Of around 230,000 distinct CDR3 sequences listed, more than 15% are singletons. Sample: PBMCs, mostly from graft donor cells, taken 360 days after TCRalphabeta/CD19-depleted stem cell transplant. All receptors derive from a male patient between 2 and 10 years old who had a stem cell transplant for acute lymphoblastic leukemia, so the T cells may come from the graft donor.

This clonotype was observed a few times. The chain has TRBV7-2 and TRBJ2-5; 9 bases agree with TRBD2. Germline-derived CDR1 and CDR2 are SGHTA and FQGNSA. The V and J ends lost 5 bases and 5 bases, in that order; junction bases with no gene match: 6. The CDR3 is made up of 14 amino acids. The DNA of the CDR3 is TGTGCCAGCAGCATCGGACTAGCGATGGAGACCCAGTACTTC. This sequence encodes CASSIGLAMETQYF.

This clonotype was seen a handful of times. The chain couples TRBV29-1 to TRBJ1-6, with D possibly being TRBD1 (5 bases). In germline, CDR1 is SQVTM, CDR2 ANQGSEA. V dropped 6 bases and J dropped 8 bases, with 8 bases sitting between them. There are 11 residues in the CDR3. The CDR3 loop reads CSVGEDSPLHF. CDR3 coding DNA: TGCAGCGTGGGGGAGGATTCACCCCTCCACTTT.

This clonotype was picked up a small number of times. V and J are TRBV5-1 and TRBJ2-7; 7 bases are a match to TRBD2. The CDR3 is 15 residues long. Germline lookup yields CDR1 SGHRS and CDR2 YFSETQ. V dropped 7 bases and J dropped 0; count of bases not matched to a gene: 10. The CDR3 bases are TGCGCCAGCGGCCTGACTAGCTGGCGCTCCTACGAGCAGTACTTC. It is translated as CASGLTSWRSYEQYF.

V gene TRBV30 combines with J gene TRBJ2-7; D is perhaps TRBD2 (5 bases). The CDR3 runs 16 residues. Germline V CDR1 and CDR2: GTSNPN, SVGIG (reference sequence). Trimming stripped 2 bases from V and 6 bases from J, with 23 bases between. CDR3 residues: CAWSRIPGKADLEQYF. For the CDR3, the DNA is TGTGCCTGGAGTCGGATCCCGGGGAAAGCGGATCTCGAGCAGTACTTC.

The V and J genes are TRBV7-2 and TRBJ2-5; D is unclear. Germline V gene lookup returns CDR1 SGHTA and CDR2 FQGNSA. There are 11 residues in the CDR3. V lost 3 bases, J lost 9 bases, and 8 bases lay in between. The DNA of the CDR3 is TGTGCCAGCAGCTTCTTTGGGCCCCAGTACTTC. It yields the protein CASSFFGPQYF.

This clonotype was seen more than once but under ten times. The chain couples TRBV12-3 or TRBV12-4 to TRBJ2-4, with D uncertain. This CDR3 contains 16 residues. Trimming removed 3 bases from V and 2 bases from J, with 14 bases in between. The CDR3 region has the DNA TGTGCCAGCAGTTTTAACTTGCATGTTACCAAAAACATTCAGTACTTC. It translates to CASSFNLHVTKNIQYF.

A few counts support this clonotype. The V gene is TRBV20-1, the J gene TRBJ2-7; D not resolved. Per germline, CDR1 DFQATT and CDR2 SNEGSKA (reference sequence). V was cut by 6 bases and J by 2 bases, with 11 bases left in between. CDR3 length: 12 amino acids. DNA for the CDR3: TGCAGTGCCGAGGATGGACCCTACGAGCAGTACTTC. Its translation is CSAEDGPYEQYF.

This clonotype was counted a few times. The V gene is TRBV20-1, the J gene TRBJ2-3, with 9 nucleotides matching TRBD2. J was trimmed by 2 bases and V by 2 bases; bases with no gene match: 2. Germline V gives CDR1 DFQATT, CDR2 SNEGSKA (reference sequence). The CDR3 contains 14 residues. As DNA, the CDR3 is TGCAGTGCTAGAAGACTAGCGGACACAGATACGCAGTATTTT. Amino acids: CSARRLADTDTQYF.

CDR3 nucleotide sequence: TGTGCCAGCAGTCCGGGTCATGAAAAACTGTTTTTT. It is translated as CASSPGHEKLFF. The chain carries TRBV6-5 and TRBJ1-4; no clear D gene. The germline V gene has CDR1 MNHEY and CDR2 SVGAGI. V lost 5 bases to trimming and J lost 6 bases, with 7 bases between them. CDR3 length: 12 residues.

This clonotype was counted between two and nine times. The rearrangement links TRBV7-2 to TRBJ2-5, with D uncertain. Trimming took off 3 bases at V and 3 bases at J, with 20 bases between the two ends. Germline CDR1 is SGHTA and CDR2 is FQGNSA. The CDR3 has 17 amino acids. CDR3 region: CASSLWITTVEEETQYF. Here the CDR3 DNA reads TGTGCCAGCAGCTTGTGGATTACGACTGTAGAAGAAGAGACCCAGTACTTC.

The chain couples TRBV7-8 to TRBJ1-2, with D possibly TRBD1 on 5 matching bases. The CDR3 loop spans 12 amino acids. Looked up from germline, CDR1 is SGHVS and CDR2 is FQNEAQ. V lost 5 bases to trimming and J lost 3 bases, with 7 bases between them. The CDR3 loop is CASSLGDYGYTF. CDR3 nucleotide sequence: TGTGCCAGCAGCCTGGGGGACTATGGCTACACCTTC.

This clonotype showed up many times. The chain links TRBV30 to TRBJ2-1; tentatively, D is TRBD2 (6 bases). CDR1 and CDR2 from the germline V gene are GTSNPN and SVGIG (reference sequence). The germline V and J ends were trimmed by 0 bases and 3 bases, with 6 bases remaining between them. This CDR3 is 13 amino acids long. CDR3 in DNA: TGTGCCTGGAGTGTCGGGAGCTACAATGAGCAGTTCTTC. It codes for CAWSVGSYNEQFF.

The chain uses TRBV27 and TRBJ1-2, with 7 bases matching TRBD1. Trimming at V came to 6 bases and at J to 7 bases, leaving 8 bases not matched to a gene. This CDR3 is 13 amino acids long. Germline V gene data show CDR1 as MNHEY and CDR2 as SMNVEV (reference sequence). In DNA, the CDR3 is TGTGCCAGCAGCAGACAGGGCTCCGGTGGCTACACCTTC. Translation gives CASSRQGSGGYTF.

The V call is TRBV29-1, the J call TRBJ1-3, with a tentative D call TRBD1 (5 bases). The germline V and J ends were trimmed by 2 bases and 0 bases, with 8 bases remaining between them. The CDR3 runs to 14 residues. The V gene's germline CDR1 is SQVTM and CDR2 ANQGSEA. The CDR3 nucleotides are TGCAGCGTTGAACACAGGATCTCTGGAAACACCATATATTTT. Protein product: CSVEHRISGNTIYF.

This clonotype was observed a few times. CDR3 amino acids: CASSSSDRGRETQYF. The CDR3 DNA sequence: TGCGCCAGCAGCTCGAGCGACAGGGGGCGGGAGACCCAGTACTTC. The chain has TRBV4-1 and TRBJ2-5; 10 nucleotides line up with TRBD1. Germline V gives CDR1 MGHRA, CDR2 YSYEKL. The CDR3 totals 15 residues. The V and J ends lost 5 bases and 5 bases, in that order; junction bases with no gene match: 8.

This clonotype was detected many times. The gene calls are TRBV10-3 and TRBJ2-5; TRBD2 agrees at 7 bases. Germline V gives CDR1 ENHRY, CDR2 SYGVKD. Losses at the gene ends were 5 bases for V and 2 bases for J; bases not matched to a gene: 5. CDR3 length: 14 amino acids. The CDR3 sequence: CAISNYGGQETQYF. The CDR3 DNA follows: TGTGCCATCAGTAATTACGGGGGGCAAGAGACCCAGTACTTC.